The subject of this entry is one T cell receptor (beta chain). Likely unrecorded immune exposures existed in these nominally healthy donors. This record comes from a study of cytomegalovirus exposure and HLA in healthy donors. The PCR contained 60 Vbeta and 13 Jbeta primers. Authors' analysis steps: In a later analysis, of 84 million or so unique beta chains, about 12 million appeared in at least two donors. Only in-frame clones appear in the TCRdb table, and some are missing; sequencing was by immunoSEQ multiplex PCR. The DNA gave D and trimming, while V, J and clone size come from that table. The sample consists of approximately 70,000 clones, about 77% of them appearing once. Germline values: CDR1 MRHNA, CDR2 SNTAGT. The CDR3 is 14 amino acids. After removal of 4 bases from V and 3 bases from J, the junction contained 0 bases not matched to a gene.

This receptor was taken from a middle-aged man in good health and CMV-seronegative. The sample comprised PBMCs. This rearrangement joins TRBV6-4 to TRBJ2-2, with 9 bases fitting TRBD1. The DNA for the CDR3 is TGTGCCAGCAGTGGGACAGGGGACACCGGGGAGCTGTTTTTT. Translating gives CASSGTGDTGELFF.